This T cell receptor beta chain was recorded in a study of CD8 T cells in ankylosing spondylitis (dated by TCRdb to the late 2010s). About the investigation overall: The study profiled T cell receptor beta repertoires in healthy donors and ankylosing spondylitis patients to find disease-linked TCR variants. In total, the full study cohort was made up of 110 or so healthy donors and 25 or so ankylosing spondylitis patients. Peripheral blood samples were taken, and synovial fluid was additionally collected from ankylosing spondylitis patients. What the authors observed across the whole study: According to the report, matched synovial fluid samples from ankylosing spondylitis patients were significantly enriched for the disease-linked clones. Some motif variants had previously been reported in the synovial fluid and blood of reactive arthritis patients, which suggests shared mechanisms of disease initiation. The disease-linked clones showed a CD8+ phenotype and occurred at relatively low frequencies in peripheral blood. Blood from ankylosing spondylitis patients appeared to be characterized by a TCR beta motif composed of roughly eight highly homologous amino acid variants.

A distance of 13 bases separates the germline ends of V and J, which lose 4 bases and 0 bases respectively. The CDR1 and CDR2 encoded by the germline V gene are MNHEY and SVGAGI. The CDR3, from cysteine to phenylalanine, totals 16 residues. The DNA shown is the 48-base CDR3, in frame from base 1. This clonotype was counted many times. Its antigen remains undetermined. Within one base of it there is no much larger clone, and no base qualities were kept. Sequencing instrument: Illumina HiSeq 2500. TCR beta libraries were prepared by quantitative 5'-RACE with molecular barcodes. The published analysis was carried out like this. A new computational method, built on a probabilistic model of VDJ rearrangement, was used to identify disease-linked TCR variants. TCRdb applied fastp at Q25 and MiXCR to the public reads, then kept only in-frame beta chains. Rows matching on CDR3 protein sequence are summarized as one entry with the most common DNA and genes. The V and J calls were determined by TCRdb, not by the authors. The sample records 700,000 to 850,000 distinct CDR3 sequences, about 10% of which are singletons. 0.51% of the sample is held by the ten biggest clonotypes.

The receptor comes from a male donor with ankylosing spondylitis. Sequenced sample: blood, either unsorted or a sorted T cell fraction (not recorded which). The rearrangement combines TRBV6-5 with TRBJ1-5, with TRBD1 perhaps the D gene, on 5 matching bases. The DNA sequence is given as TGTGCCAGCAGTTTAGTCCGGACAAGTAGCAATCAGCCCCAGCATTTT. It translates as CASSLVRTSSNQPQHF.